The 16 T cell receptor beta chains below all came from one sample that was sequenced in a study of CD8 T cells in Susac syndrome. Random hexamers were used to reverse transcribe an amount of roughly 0.45 to 1 ug RNA. One entry per CDR3 protein results from TCRdb running MiXCR on the immunoSEQ multiplex PCR reads. Of 330,000 or so distinct CDR3 sequences in the sample, roughly 85% were seen once. The material sequenced was CD8+ T cells from PBMCs. The receptor source for this set is a human donor with multiple sclerosis.

This clonotype has just one count. The chain combines TRBV19 with TRBJ2-1, with D possibly called TRBD1 or TRBD2 (5 bases each). Between the trimmed V and J ends, which lost 4 bases and 2 bases, there was a span of 12 bases. CDR1 is LNHDA, CDR2 SQIVND, per germline (reference sequence). CDR3 length: 15 amino acids. The CDR3 here is CASSRGTITYNEQFF. As DNA, the CDR3 is TGTGCCAGTAGTAGGGGGACGATCACCTACAATGAGCAGTTCTTC.

The chain couples TRBV6-5 to TRBJ2-7; 7 nucleotides align to TRBD1. Germline trimming cut 4 bases from V and 3 bases from J; bases unmatched to any gene: 9. The CDR3 loop spans 15 amino acids. In germline, CDR1 is MNHEY, CDR2 SVGAGI. In nucleotides, the CDR3 is TGTGCCAGCAGTTCCCCTCGGACAGGTAGCTACGAGCAGTACTTC. Translation: CASSSPRTGSYEQYF.

The chain is built from TRBV7-9 and TRBJ2-1, with 8 nucleotides matching TRBD2. Germline CDR1 SEHNR, CDR2 FQNEAQ (reference sequence). V lost 2 bases and J lost 8; bases outside the gene matches: 8. There are 15 residues in the CDR3. This chain's CDR3 is CASSLRSGSGDEQFF. The CDR3 DNA reads as TGTGCCAGCAGCTTAAGAAGCGGGAGTGGCGATGAGCAGTTCTTC.

CDR3 residues: CSAGTYRAGSNQPQHF. The DNA for the CDR3 is TGCAGTGCTGGAACCTACAGGGCGGGTAGCAATCAGCCCCAGCATTTT. The V and J genes are TRBV20-1 and TRBJ1-5, with D maybe TRBD1 (6 bases). The CDR3 totals 16 residues. Trimming pared 5 bases from V and 0 bases from J, leaving 17 bases between. From germline, CDR1 is DFQATT and CDR2 SNEGSKA (reference sequence).

The chain is built from TRBV27 and TRBJ1-1, with a tentative D call TRBD1 (6 bases). The V end lost 4 bases, the J end lost 7 bases, and 16 bases lay between the germline ends. The CDR3 is 14 residues long. Germline lookup yields CDR1 MNHEY and CDR2 SMNVEV (reference sequence). As DNA, the CDR3 is TGTGCCAGCAGTTACTCAGGGGAAGGTGGTGAAGCTTTCTTT. This codes for CASSYSGEGGEAFF.

The chain combines TRBV30 with TRBJ2-5; perhaps TRBD1 as D (5 bases). The CDR3 length is 16 residues. CDR1 and CDR2 from the germline V gene are GTSNPN and SVGIG (reference sequence). V dropped 0 bases and J dropped 5 bases, with 19 bases sitting between them. The CDR3 region has the DNA TGTGCCTGGAGTGTAGGGGCGACGGTGGGGCTGGAGACCCAGTACTTC. This encodes CAWSVGATVGLETQYF.

Only one count was recorded for this clonotype. V usage is TRBV6-2 or TRBV6-3 and J usage is TRBJ1-5; D uncertain. This CDR3 is built from 13 residues. V lost 7 bases to trimming and J lost 7 bases, with 14 bases between them. The germline V gene has CDR1 MNHEY and CDR2 SVGEGT. Written as DNA, the CDR3 is TGTGCCAGCACCCAACCCCCCCTCCAGCCCCAGCATTTT. It codes for CASTQPPLQPQHF.

J is TRBJ2-7 and V is TRBV5-1; D is ambiguous. The CDR3 has 16 amino acids. V dropped 4 bases and J dropped 0 bases, with 17 bases sitting between them. Germline lookup yields CDR1 SGHRS and CDR2 YFSETQ. CDR3 DNA: TGCGCCAGCAGCCTATCAGTCCCTGGGGACTCCTACGAGCAGTACTTC. Its protein is CASSLSVPGDSYEQYF.

The genes are TRBV3-1 and TRBJ2-2, with 15 bases fitting TRBD2. J gave up 1 base and V 6 bases, and 6 bases lay outside the gene matches. Looked up from germline, CDR1 is LGHDT and CDR2 is YNNKEL (reference sequence). The CDR3 spans 18 residues. The CDR3 DNA sequence: TGTGCCAGCAGACCGGGACTAGCGGGAGGTCTGAACACCGGGGAGCTGTTTTTT. Residues: CASRPGLAGGLNTGELFF.

Written as DNA, the CDR3 is TGCGCCAGCCGACCGGGGTCAAGCACAGATACGCAGTATTTT. Translated, it gives CASRPGSSTDTQYF. The rearrangement links TRBV10-2 to TRBJ2-3; the D gene is possibly TRBD2 (5 bases). This CDR3 is built from 14 residues. V gave up 8 bases and J gave up 0 bases, with 12 bases separating them. Looked up from germline, CDR1 is WSHSY and CDR2 is SAAADI.

CDR3: CAWTRDSNQPQHF. In nucleotides, the CDR3 is TGTGCCTGGACCAGAGATAGCAATCAGCCCCAGCATTTT. This chain uses TRBV30 with TRBJ1-5; D uncertain. The CDR3 is made up of 13 amino acids. The germline V gene encodes CDR1 GTSNPN and CDR2 SVGIG (reference sequence). The germline V and J ends were trimmed by 4 bases and 0 bases, with 7 bases remaining between them. Full variable domain (remainder filled in from reference TRBV30 and TRBJ1-5): SQTIHQWPATLVQPVGSPLSLECTVEGTSNPNLYWYRQAAGRGLQLLFYSVGIGQISSEVPQNLSASRPQDRQFILSSKKLLLSDSGFYLCAWTRDSNQPQHFGDGTRLSIL.

Worth noting for this clonotype: One junction end does not reproduce the germline sequence, and a read error may be involved. The chain couples TRBV28 to TRBJ2-7; D is unresolved. CDR3 length: 13 residues. Looked up from germline, CDR1 is MDHEN and CDR2 is SYDVKM. DNA for the CDR3: TGTACCAGCAGTTTACTAAGCTCCTACGAGCAGTACTTC. Its translation is CTSSLLSSYEQYF.

The rearrangement uses TRBV27 and TRBJ2-7, with TRBD2 matching 7 bases. Germline CDR1 is MNHEY and CDR2 is SMNVEV (reference sequence). The length of the CDR3 is 13 residues. With 5 bases clipped from V and 3 bases from J, the junction kept 4 bases outside the gene matches. This CDR3 reads CASSLAESYEQYF. CDR3 coding DNA: TGTGCCAGCAGTCTAGCGGAGAGCTACGAGCAGTACTTC.

The V call is TRBV11-2, the J call TRBJ2-1, with 12 bases fitting TRBD2. The V gene end was trimmed by 3 bases and the J gene end by 9 bases; junction bases not matched to a gene: 6. This CDR3 spans 15 amino acids. CDR1 is SGHAT and CDR2 is FQNNGV in the germline V gene. CDR3 bases: TGTGCCAGCAGCTTTCTAGCGGGAGGGTCGAGTGAGCAGTTCTTC. This translates into CASSFLAGGSSEQFF.

The CDR3 is CASSPETSGGREQYF. In DNA form, the CDR3 reads TGTGCCAGCAGTCCCGAGACTAGCGGCGGTAGAGAGCAGTACTTC. J is TRBJ2-7 and V is TRBV28; 9 bases agree with TRBD2. Germline V gene lookup returns CDR1 MDHEN and CDR2 SYDVKM. CDR3 size: 15 residues. V gave up 5 bases and J gave up 7 bases; unmatched junction bases: 12.

This chain uses TRBV6-1 with TRBJ1-6, with 7 positions matching TRBD1. The germline V gene has CDR1 MNHNS and CDR2 SASEGT. J was trimmed by 5 bases and V by 3 bases; bases with no gene match: 4. The CDR3 consists of 15 residues. In nucleotides, the CDR3 is TGTGCCAGCAGTGAGGGACAGCTGAATAATTCACCCCTCCACTTT. It encodes CASSEGQLNNSPLHF.